The clone carrying this T cell receptor beta chain was recorded a few times. What it binds is unknown. This sample stems from a study of T-cell reconstitution after alpha-beta-depleted transplantation in children. Whole-study results and caveats: From newly produced T cells came most of the T-cell counts and diversity one year after transplant. Surviving recipient T cells and intrathymic progenitors accounted for some patients' high TCRbeta diversity at day 60. Reportedly, alpha-beta T cells present about two months post-transplant originated from several hundred expanded clones of graft origin.

This sample's TCRbeta library carried unique molecular identifier barcodes. Each CDR3 protein is one row after TCRdb ran MiXCR on the PCR reads. Of around 800,000 distinct CDR3 sequences listed, roughly 16% are singletons. Sample: PBMCs, mostly from graft donor cells, taken 360 days after TCRalphabeta/CD19-depleted stem cell transplant. The sequence was collected from a male patient younger than 18 who had a stem cell transplant for acute lymphoblastic leukemia, so the T cells may come from the graft donor.

CDR3 nucleotide sequence: TGCAGTGCTAGAGGGCTAGTGGAGGGTGAGCAGTTCTTC. Protein sequence: CSARGLVEGEQFF. J is TRBJ2-1 and V is TRBV20-1; perhaps TRBD2 as D (6 bases). The CDR3 totals 13 residues. V lost 1 base, J lost 9 bases, and 13 bases lay in between. Germline-derived CDR1 and CDR2 are DFQATT and SNEGSKA (reference sequence).